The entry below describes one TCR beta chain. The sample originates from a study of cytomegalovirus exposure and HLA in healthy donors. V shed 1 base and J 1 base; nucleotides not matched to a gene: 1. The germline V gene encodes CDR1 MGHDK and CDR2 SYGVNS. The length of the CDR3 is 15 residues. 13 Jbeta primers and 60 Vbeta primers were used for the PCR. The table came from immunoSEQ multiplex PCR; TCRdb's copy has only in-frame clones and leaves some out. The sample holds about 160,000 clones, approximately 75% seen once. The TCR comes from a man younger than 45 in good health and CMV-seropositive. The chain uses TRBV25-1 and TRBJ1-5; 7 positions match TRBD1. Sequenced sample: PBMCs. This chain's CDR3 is CASSELGGSNQPQHF. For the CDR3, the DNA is TGTGCCAGCAGTGAATTAGGGGGCAGCAATCAGCCCCAGCATTTT.